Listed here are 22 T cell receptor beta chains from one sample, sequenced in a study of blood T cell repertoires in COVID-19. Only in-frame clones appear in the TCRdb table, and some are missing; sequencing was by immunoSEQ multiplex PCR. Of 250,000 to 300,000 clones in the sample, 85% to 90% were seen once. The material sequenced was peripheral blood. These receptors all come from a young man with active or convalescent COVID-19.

CDR3 region: CSGTPGTDNTGELFF. The CDR3 DNA reads TGCAGCGGGACCCCAGGGACAGATAACACCGGGGAGCTGTTTTTT. The chain has TRBV29-1 and TRBJ2-2; 7 bases agree with TRBD1. V trimming: 7 bases; J trimming: 2 bases; junction bases outside the gene matches: 10. CDR3 size: 15 residues. Germline assignment: CDR1 SQVTM and CDR2 ANQGSEA.

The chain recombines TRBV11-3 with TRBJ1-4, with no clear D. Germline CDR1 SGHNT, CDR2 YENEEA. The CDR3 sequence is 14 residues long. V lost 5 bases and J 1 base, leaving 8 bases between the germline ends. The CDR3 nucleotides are TGTGCCAGCAGCCTGGGAGGAACTAATGAAAAACTGTTTTTT. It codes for CASSLGGTNEKLFF.

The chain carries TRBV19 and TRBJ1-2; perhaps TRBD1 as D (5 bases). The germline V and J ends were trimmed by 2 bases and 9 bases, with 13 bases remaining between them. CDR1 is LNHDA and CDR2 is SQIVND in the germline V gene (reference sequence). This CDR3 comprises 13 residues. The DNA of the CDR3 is TGTGCCAGTAGTATACCACCAGGGTGGAGCTACACCTTC. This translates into CASSIPPGWSYTF.

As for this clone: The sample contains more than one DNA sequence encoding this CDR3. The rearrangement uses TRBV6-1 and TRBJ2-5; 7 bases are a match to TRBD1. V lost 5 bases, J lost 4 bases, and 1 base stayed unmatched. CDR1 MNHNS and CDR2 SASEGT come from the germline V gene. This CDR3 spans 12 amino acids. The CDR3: CASSRDRETQYF. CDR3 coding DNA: TGTGCCAGCAGTCGGGACAGAGAGACCCAGTACTTC.

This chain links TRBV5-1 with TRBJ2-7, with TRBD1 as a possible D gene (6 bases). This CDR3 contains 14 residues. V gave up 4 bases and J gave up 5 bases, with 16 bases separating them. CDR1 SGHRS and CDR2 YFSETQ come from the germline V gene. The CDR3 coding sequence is TGCGCCAGCAGCCCCTACAGGGCTGTCCACGAGCAGTACTTC. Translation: CASSPYRAVHEQYF.

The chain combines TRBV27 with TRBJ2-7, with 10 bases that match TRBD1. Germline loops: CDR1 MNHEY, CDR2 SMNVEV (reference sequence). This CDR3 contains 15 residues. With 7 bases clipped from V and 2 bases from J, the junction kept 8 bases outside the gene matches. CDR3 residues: CASIGPGQGTYEQYF. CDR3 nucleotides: TGTGCCAGCATCGGACCGGGACAGGGGACCTACGAGCAGTACTTC.

The CDR3 spells CASSQDRGHEKLFF. CDR3 nucleotides: TGTGCCAGCAGCCAAGACAGGGGGCATGAAAAACTGTTTTTT. This chain links TRBV11-3 with TRBJ1-4; 10 nucleotides match TRBD1. Germline V CDR1 and CDR2: SGHNT, YENEEA. V trimming: 5 bases; J trimming: 6 bases; junction bases outside the gene matches: 3. CDR3 length equals 14 residues.

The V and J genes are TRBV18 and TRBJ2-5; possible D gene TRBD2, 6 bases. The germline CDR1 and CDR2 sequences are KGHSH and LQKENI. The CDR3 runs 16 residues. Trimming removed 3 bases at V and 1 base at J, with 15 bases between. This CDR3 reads CASSPNPSTSQETQYF. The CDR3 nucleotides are TGTGCCAGCTCACCTAACCCCTCGACTAGCCAAGAGACCCAGTACTTC.

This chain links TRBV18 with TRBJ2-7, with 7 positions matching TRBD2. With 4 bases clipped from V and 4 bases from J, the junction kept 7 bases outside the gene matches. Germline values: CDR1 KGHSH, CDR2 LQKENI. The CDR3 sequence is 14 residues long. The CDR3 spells CASSLTSGGYEQYF. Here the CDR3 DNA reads TGTGCCAGCTCACTGACCTCGGGGGGATACGAGCAGTACTTC.

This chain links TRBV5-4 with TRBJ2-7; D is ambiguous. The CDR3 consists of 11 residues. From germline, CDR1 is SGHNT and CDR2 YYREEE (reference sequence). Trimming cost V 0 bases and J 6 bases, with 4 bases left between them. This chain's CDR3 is CASSLDSEQYF. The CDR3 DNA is TGTGCCAGCAGCTTGGATAGCGAGCAGTACTTC.

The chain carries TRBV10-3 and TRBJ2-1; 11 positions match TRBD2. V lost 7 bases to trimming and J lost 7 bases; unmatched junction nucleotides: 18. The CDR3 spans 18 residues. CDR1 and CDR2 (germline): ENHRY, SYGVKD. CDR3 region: CAITPRTLLAGEENEQFF. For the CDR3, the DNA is TGTGCCATCACGCCAAGGACCTTACTAGCGGGGGAGGAGAATGAGCAGTTCTTC.

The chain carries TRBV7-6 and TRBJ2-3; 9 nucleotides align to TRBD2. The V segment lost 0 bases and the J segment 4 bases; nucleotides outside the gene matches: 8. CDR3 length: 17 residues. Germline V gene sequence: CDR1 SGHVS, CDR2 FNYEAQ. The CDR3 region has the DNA TGTGCCAGCAGCTTAGCGGGCGGGAGGGCCGCAGCAGATACGCAGTATTTT. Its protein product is CASSLAGGRAAADTQYF. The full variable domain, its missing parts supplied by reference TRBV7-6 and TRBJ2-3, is GAGVSQSPRYKVTKRGQDVALRCDPISGHVSLYWYRQALGQGPEFLTYFNYEAQQDKSGLPNDRFSAERPEGSISTLTIQRTEQRDSAMYRCASSLAGGRAAADTQYFGPGTRLTVL.

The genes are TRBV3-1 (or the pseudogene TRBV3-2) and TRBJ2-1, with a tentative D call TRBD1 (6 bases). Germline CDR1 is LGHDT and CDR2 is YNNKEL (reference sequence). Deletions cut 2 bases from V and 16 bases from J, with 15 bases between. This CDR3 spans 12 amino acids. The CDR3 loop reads CASSQTQGMEFF. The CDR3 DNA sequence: TGTGCCAGCAGCCAAACCCAGGGGATGGAATTCTTC.

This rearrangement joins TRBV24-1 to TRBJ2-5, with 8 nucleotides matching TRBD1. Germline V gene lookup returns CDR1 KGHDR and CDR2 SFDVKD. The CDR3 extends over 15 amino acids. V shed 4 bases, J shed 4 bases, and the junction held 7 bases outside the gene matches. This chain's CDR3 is CATSDPGTGGETQYF. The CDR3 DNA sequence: TGTGCCACCAGTGACCCCGGGACAGGAGGAGAGACCCAGTACTTC.

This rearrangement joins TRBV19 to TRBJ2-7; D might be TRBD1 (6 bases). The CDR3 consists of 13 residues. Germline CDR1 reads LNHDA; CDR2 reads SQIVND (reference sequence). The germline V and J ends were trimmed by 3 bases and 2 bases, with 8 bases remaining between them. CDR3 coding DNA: TGTGCCAGTAGTATGGGGACAACCTACGAGCAGTACTTC. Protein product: CASSMGTTYEQYF.

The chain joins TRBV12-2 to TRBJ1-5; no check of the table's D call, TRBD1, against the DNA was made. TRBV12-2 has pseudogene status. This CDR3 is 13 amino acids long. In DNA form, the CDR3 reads TGTGCAAGTCGCTTTTTGGCCCGACAGCCCCAGCATTTT. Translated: CASRFLARQPQHF.

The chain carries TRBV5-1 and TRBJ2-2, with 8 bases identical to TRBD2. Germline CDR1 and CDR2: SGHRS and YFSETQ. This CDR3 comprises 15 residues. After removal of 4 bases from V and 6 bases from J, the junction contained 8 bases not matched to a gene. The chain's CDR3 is CASSGLAHSSGELFF. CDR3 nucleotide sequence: TGCGCCAGCAGCGGACTAGCTCACAGTTCCGGGGAGCTGTTTTTT.

This CDR3 is CASSPGRRSSNGYTF. DNA for the CDR3: TGTGCCAGCAGTCCCGGGAGACGCTCATCGAATGGCTACACCTTC. This chain joins TRBV28 and TRBJ1-2; D not resolved. The germline V gene has CDR1 MDHEN and CDR2 SYDVKM. This CDR3 spans 15 amino acids. The ends were cut back, 5 bases at V and 6 bases at J, with 19 bases in the middle.

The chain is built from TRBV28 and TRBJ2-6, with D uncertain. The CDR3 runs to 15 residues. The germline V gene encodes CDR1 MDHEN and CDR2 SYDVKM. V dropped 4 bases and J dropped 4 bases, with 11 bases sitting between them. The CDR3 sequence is CASSSSGAGANVLTF. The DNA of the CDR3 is TGTGCCAGCAGTTCCTCAGGCGCGGGGGCCAACGTCCTGACTTTC. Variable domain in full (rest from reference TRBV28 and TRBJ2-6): DVKVTQSSRYLVKRTGEKVFLECVQDMDHENMFWYRQDPGLGLRLIYFSYDVKMKEKGDIPEGYSVSREKKERFSLILESASTNQTSMYLCASSSSGAGANVLTFGAGSRLTVL.

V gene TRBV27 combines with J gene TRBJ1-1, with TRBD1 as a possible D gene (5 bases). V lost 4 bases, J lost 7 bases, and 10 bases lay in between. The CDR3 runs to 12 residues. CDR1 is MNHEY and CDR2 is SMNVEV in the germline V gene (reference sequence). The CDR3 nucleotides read TGTGCCAGCAGTTCCGACAGTTTTGAAGCTTTCTTT. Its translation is CASSSDSFEAFF.

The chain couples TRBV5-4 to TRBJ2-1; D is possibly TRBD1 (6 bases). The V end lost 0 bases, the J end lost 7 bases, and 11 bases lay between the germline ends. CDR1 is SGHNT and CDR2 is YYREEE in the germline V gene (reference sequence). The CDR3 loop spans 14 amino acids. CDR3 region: CASSLGRQGNEQFF. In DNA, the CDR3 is TGTGCCAGCAGCTTGGGACGCCAGGGGAATGAGCAGTTCTTC. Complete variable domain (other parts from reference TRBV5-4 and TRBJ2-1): ETGVTQSPTHLIKTRGQQVTLRCSSQSGHNTVSWYQQALGQGPQFIFQYYREEENGRGNFPPRFSGLQFPNYSSELNVNALELDDSALYLCASSLGRQGNEQFFGPGTRLTVL.

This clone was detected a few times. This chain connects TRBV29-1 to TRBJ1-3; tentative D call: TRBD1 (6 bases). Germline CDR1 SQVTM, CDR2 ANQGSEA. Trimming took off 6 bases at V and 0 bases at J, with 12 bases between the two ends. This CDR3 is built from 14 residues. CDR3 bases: TGCAGCGTGGGCAGCAGGGGCTCTGGAAACACCATATATTTT. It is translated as CSVGSRGSGNTIYF.